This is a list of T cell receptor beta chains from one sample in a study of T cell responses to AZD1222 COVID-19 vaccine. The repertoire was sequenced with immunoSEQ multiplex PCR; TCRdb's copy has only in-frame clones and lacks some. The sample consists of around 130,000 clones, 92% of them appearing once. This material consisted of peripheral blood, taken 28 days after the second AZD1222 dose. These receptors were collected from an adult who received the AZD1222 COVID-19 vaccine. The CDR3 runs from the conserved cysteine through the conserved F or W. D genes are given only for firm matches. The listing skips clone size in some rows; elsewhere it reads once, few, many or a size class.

CASTFSGHGYTF	TGTGCCAGCACCTTCTCGGGGCATGGCTACACCTTC	NA	TRBV2	TRBJ1-2	NA
CASSPGVASGTGGQYF	TGCGCCAGCAGCCCAGGGGTAGCTAGCGGGACAGGTGGGCAGTACTTC	NA	TRBV4-1	TRBJ2-7	NA
CASSLRRAPNEKLFF	TGTGCCAGCAGCTTAAGGAGGGCCCCTAATGAAAAACTGTTTTTT	NA	TRBV7-2	TRBJ1-4	NA
CASSSLTSGKKETQYF	TGTGCCAGCAGTTCCTTGACTAGCGGGAAGAAAGAGACCCAGTACTTC	TRBD2	TRBV6-5	TRBJ2-5	NA
CASSPLTGDTGELFF	TGTGCCAGCTCACCGTTGACAGGAGACACCGGGGAGCTGTTTTTT	NA	TRBV18	TRBJ2-2	NA
CAASTDRDEQYF	TGTGCCGCATCGACAGATCGGGACGAGCAGTACTTC	NA	TRBV7-3	TRBJ2-7	NA
CASSPKQGPLGQYF	TGTGCCAGCAGTCCAAAACAGGGACCCCTCGGGCAGTACTTC	NA	TRBV27	TRBJ2-7	once
CASSPRTVSTGELFF	TGTGCCAGCAGCCCGCGGACAGTATCCACCGGGGAGCTGTTTTTT	NA	TRBV7-7	TRBJ2-2	once
CASSQGGGPHGANVLTF	TGCGCCAGCAGCCAAGGCGGGGGACCTCATGGGGCCAACGTCCTGACTTTC	TRBD2	TRBV4-1	TRBJ2-6	NA
CASSLGLAQYNEQFF	TGTGCCAGCAGCTTGGGCCTAGCTCAGTACAATGAGCAGTTCTTC	NA	TRBV5-4	TRBJ2-1	NA
CASSSPGQSNEKLFF	TGTGCCAGCAGTTCCCCGGGACAGAGTAATGAAAAACTGTTTTTT	TRBD1	TRBV28	TRBJ1-4	NA
CSVGHNGEKLFF	TGCAGCGTGGGACATAACGGCGAAAAACTGTTTTTT	NA	TRBV29-1	TRBJ1-4	NA
CASSLGMFYEQYF	TGCGCCAGCAGCCTTGGCATGTTCTACGAGCAGTACTTC	NA	TRBV5-1	TRBJ2-7	once
CASTPRRNTEAFF	TGTGCCAGCACCCCGAGGCGGAACACTGAAGCTTTCTTT	NA	TRBV2	TRBJ1-1	few
CASSISGDPLGDEQFF	TGTGCCAGTAGTATCTCAGGGGACCCCTTGGGGGATGAGCAGTTCTTC	NA	TRBV19	TRBJ2-1	NA
CASSYRDSLGDTQYF	TGTGCCAGCAGCTACCGGGACAGCCTGGGGGATACGCAGTATTTT	TRBD1	TRBV4-2	TRBJ2-3	NA
CASSLDHSTDTQYF	TGTGCCAGCAGCTTAGACCATAGCACAGATACGCAGTATTTT	NA	TRBV7-9	TRBJ2-3	NA
CASSLVMNSGGPGYEQYF	TGTGCCAGCAGCTTAGTTATGAATAGCGGGGGCCCCGGGTACGAGCAGTACTTC	TRBD2	TRBV7-2	TRBJ2-7	NA
CATSDSGVRPQHF	TGTGCCACCAGTGATTCCGGGGTGCGACCCCAGCATTTT	NA	TRBV24-1	TRBJ1-5	NA
CATSDLSADTDTQYF	TGTGCCACCAGTGATTTGAGCGCAGACACAGATACGCAGTATTTT	NA	TRBV24-1	TRBJ2-3	many
CASSLVEASQVGAFF	TGTGCCAGCAGCCTGGTTGAGGCTTCCCAGGTGGGAGCTTTCTTT	NA	TRBV5-4	TRBJ1-1	NA
CASSLGAYEQYF	TGTGCCAGCAGCTTGGGAGCCTACGAGCAGTACTTC	NA	TRBV7-9	TRBJ2-7	NA
CASSRVRNSPLHF	TGTGCCAGCAGTAGGGTGCGGAATTCACCCCTCCACTTT	NA	TRBV11-3	TRBJ1-6	NA
CASSAGANQPQHF	TGTGCCAGCTCAGCGGGTGCAAATCAGCCCCAGCATTTT	NA	TRBV18	TRBJ1-5	NA
CASSERGGNTIYF	TGTGCCAGCAGTGAACGGGGCGGAAACACCATATATTTT	NA	TRBV2	TRBJ1-3	NA
CASSQGAGTGTQYF	TGCGCCAGCAGCCAAGGAGCAGGGACGGGGACCCAGTACTTC	NA	TRBV4-1	TRBJ2-5	NA
CASSVDDFQEAFF	TGTGCCAGCAGCGTAGATGATTTCCAAGAAGCTTTCTTT	NA	TRBV9	TRBJ1-1	once
CASRISRAAFNEKLFF	TGTGCCAGTAGGATCAGCCGGGCCGCATTTAATGAAAAACTGTTTTTT	NA	TRBV19	TRBJ1-4	NA